These T cell receptor beta chains were read from a single sample in a study of cytomegalovirus exposure and HLA in healthy donors. Measured with immunoSEQ multiplex PCR; TCRdb has only the in-frame clones, and not every one. Reported are approximately 80,000 clones; the ten largest clones contain 1.1%. Source material: PBMCs. The receptors come from a young woman in good health and CMV-seronegative. CDR3s include the opening cysteine and the closing phenylalanine or tryptophan. A D gene is named only where the DNA matches it firmly.

v_call: TRBV19; j_call: TRBJ1-4; d_call: .; cdr3_aa: CASSPERGANEKLFF; cdr3_nt: TGTGCCAGTAGTCCCGAAAGGGGTGCTAATGAAAAACTGTTTTTT
v_call: TRBV11-1; j_call: TRBJ1-1; d_call: .; cdr3_aa: CASSFGGNTEAFF; cdr3_nt: TGTGCCAGCAGCTTCGGGGGGAACACTGAAGCTTTCTTT
v_call: TRBV19; j_call: TRBJ1-5; d_call: TRBD1; cdr3_aa: CASTGGLDVQPQHF; cdr3_nt: TGTGCCAGTACAGGGGGCCTCGATGTACAGCCCCAGCATTTT
v_call: TRBV19; j_call: TRBJ1-6; d_call: TRBD1; cdr3_aa: CASSRQGDFPLHF; cdr3_nt: TGTGCCAGTAGTAGACAGGGGGATTTTCCCCTCCACTTT
v_call: TRBV6-1; j_call: TRBJ2-7; d_call: TRBD1; cdr3_aa: CASGRGPNHEQYF; cdr3_nt: TGTGCCAGCGGAAGGGGGCCCAACCACGAGCAGTACTTC
v_call: TRBV7-7; j_call: TRBJ2-3; d_call: TRBD2; cdr3_aa: CASSLAGGPADTQYF; cdr3_nt: TGTGCCAGCAGCCTAGCGGGAGGGCCTGCAGATACGCAGTATTTT
v_call: TRBV30; j_call: TRBJ1-6; d_call: TRBD1; cdr3_aa: CAWTTIGQGNSPLHF; cdr3_nt: TGTGCCTGGACCACAATTGGACAGGGGAATTCACCCCTCCACTTT
v_call: TRBV11-2; j_call: TRBJ1-1; d_call: .; cdr3_aa: CASSLERIVNTEAFF; cdr3_nt: TGTGCCAGCAGCTTAGAGCGCATAGTGAACACTGAAGCTTTCTTT
v_call: TRBV5-1; j_call: TRBJ2-2; d_call: TRBD2; cdr3_aa: CASSLKIASGGSGELFF; cdr3_nt: TGCGCCAGCAGCTTGAAGATCGCTAGCGGGGGGTCCGGGGAGCTGTTTTTT
v_call: TRBV5-1; j_call: TRBJ2-2; d_call: .; cdr3_aa: CASSLDSFGELFF; cdr3_nt: TGCGCCAGCAGCTTGGACTCTTTCGGGGAGCTGTTTTTT
v_call: TRBV11-3; j_call: TRBJ2-5; d_call: TRBD1; cdr3_aa: CASSLGQGGQETQYF; cdr3_nt: TGTGCCAGCAGCCTAGGACAGGGTGGCCAAGAGACCCAGTACTTC
v_call: TRBV4-1; j_call: TRBJ1-1; d_call: .; cdr3_aa: CASSRVGGYTEAFF; cdr3_nt: TGCGCCAGCAGCCGAGTAGGAGGGTACACTGAAGCTTTCTTT
v_call: TRBV18; j_call: TRBJ2-3; d_call: TRBD2; cdr3_aa: CASSPDPPRVSGGTQYF; cdr3_nt: TGTGCCAGCTCACCAGATCCTCCCAGGGTTTCGGGGGGTACGCAGTATTTT
v_call: TRBV12-5; j_call: TRBJ1-5; d_call: .; cdr3_aa: CASGLATGLGNQPQHF; cdr3_nt: TGTGCTAGTGGTTTGGCAACAGGGTTGGGCAATCAGCCCCAGCATTTT
v_call: TRBV18; j_call: TRBJ2-4; d_call: .; cdr3_aa: CASSPPQGRAKNIQYF; cdr3_nt: TGTGCCAGCTCACCACCGCAGGGGCGGGCCAAAAACATTCAGTACTTC
v_call: TRBV19; j_call: TRBJ2-3; d_call: TRBD2; cdr3_aa: CASSPGTSGRASDTQYF; cdr3_nt: TGTGCCAGTAGCCCCGGGACTAGCGGGAGGGCCTCAGATACGCAGTATTTT
v_call: TRBV5-1; j_call: TRBJ2-7; d_call: .; cdr3_aa: CASSLTEGLYEQYF; cdr3_nt: TGCGCCAGCAGCTTGACGGAGGGGTTATACGAGCAGTACTTC
v_call: TRBV10-2; j_call: TRBJ2-7; d_call: TRBD2; cdr3_aa: CASSSGLASSYEQYF; cdr3_nt: TGCGCCAGCAGTTCCGGACTAGCCAGCTCCTACGAGCAGTACTTC
v_call: TRBV29-1; j_call: TRBJ2-3; d_call: TRBD1; cdr3_aa: CSVSGQARSDTQYF; cdr3_nt: TGCAGCGTATCGGGACAGGCCCGGTCAGATACGCAGTATTTT
v_call: TRBV6-5; j_call: TRBJ1-1; d_call: TRBD1; cdr3_aa: CASSYDRGGTEAFF; cdr3_nt: TGTGCCAGCAGTTACGACAGGGGAGGAACTGAAGCTTTCTTT
v_call: TRBV30; j_call: TRBJ2-7; d_call: .; cdr3_aa: CAWRPHSGSYEQYF; cdr3_nt: TGTGCCTGGAGGCCCCACAGCGGCTCCTACGAGCAGTACTTC
v_call: TRBV30; j_call: TRBJ1-6; d_call: .; cdr3_aa: CAGLIGFNSPLHF; cdr3_nt: TGTGCTGGACTCATTGGATTTAATTCACCCCTCCACTTT
v_call: TRBV11-2; j_call: TRBJ2-3; d_call: TRBD2; cdr3_aa: CASSVGGGALTDTQYF; cdr3_nt: TGTGCCAGCAGCGTAGGCGGGGGGGCCCTCACAGATACGCAGTATTTT
v_call: TRBV2; j_call: TRBJ1-1; d_call: .; cdr3_aa: CASSDFGGMAFF; cdr3_nt: TGTGCCAGCAGTGATTTCGGGGGGATGGCTTTCTTT
v_call: TRBV5-4; j_call: TRBJ1-2; d_call: TRBD1; cdr3_aa: CASSPSGDRAGTF; cdr3_nt: TGTGCCAGCAGCCCATCCGGGGACAGGGCGGGTACCTTC
v_call: TRBV19; j_call: TRBJ2-7; d_call: .; cdr3_aa: CASSGGKDYEQYF; cdr3_nt: TGTGCCAGCTCAGGTGGCAAGGACTACGAGCAGTACTTC
v_call: TRBV9; j_call: TRBJ2-3; d_call: TRBD2; cdr3_aa: CASSVESGGMSDTQYF; cdr3_nt: TGTGCCAGCAGCGTAGAAAGCGGGGGGATGTCAGATACGCAGTATTTT
v_call: TRBV27; j_call: TRBJ2-5; d_call: .; cdr3_aa: CASSLEALQETQYF; cdr3_nt: TGTGCCAGCAGTTTGGAAGCGCTCCAAGAGACCCAGTACTTC
v_call: TRBV29-1; j_call: TRBJ1-2; d_call: .; cdr3_aa: CSVGPGEPNYGYTF; cdr3_nt: TGCAGCGTTGGGCCAGGTGAGCCTAACTATGGCTACACCTTC
v_call: TRBV11-2; j_call: TRBJ2-7; d_call: TRBD2; cdr3_aa: CASSRLPSGGTSYEQYF; cdr3_nt: TGTGCCAGCAGCCGGCTACCTAGCGGGGGGACCTCCTACGAGCAGTACTTC
v_call: TRBV6-1; j_call: TRBJ2-2; d_call: TRBD2; cdr3_aa: CASRGGVDTGELFF; cdr3_nt: TGTGCCAGCCGTGGGGGGGTAGACACCGGGGAGCTGTTTTTT
v_call: TRBV5-1; j_call: TRBJ2-1; d_call: TRBD1; cdr3_aa: CASSLGAGQGLNNEQFF; cdr3_nt: TGCGCCAGCAGCTTGGGCGCGGGACAGGGCTTAAACAATGAGCAGTTCTTC
v_call: TRBV18; j_call: TRBJ1-1; d_call: .; cdr3_aa: CASATGGNTEAFF; cdr3_nt: TGTGCCAGCGCGACAGGAGGTAACACTGAAGCTTTCTTT
v_call: TRBV6-5; j_call: TRBJ1-1; d_call: .; cdr3_aa: CASSYEGIMGTEAFF; cdr3_nt: TGTGCCAGCAGTTACGAGGGCATTATGGGCACTGAAGCTTTCTTT
v_call: TRBV6-5; j_call: TRBJ1-1; d_call: TRBD1; cdr3_aa: CASSYSSGGTEAFF; cdr3_nt: TGTGCCAGCAGTTACTCTTCAGGGGGCACTGAAGCTTTCTTT
v_call: TRBV5-1; j_call: TRBJ2-7; d_call: .; cdr3_aa: CASSLDRSSYEQYF; cdr3_nt: TGCGCCAGCAGCTTGGACAGGAGCTCCTACGAGCAGTACTTC
v_call: TRBV5-5; j_call: TRBJ2-7; d_call: .; cdr3_aa: CASSLQGAGYEQYF; cdr3_nt: TGTGCCAGCAGCTTACAGGGAGCTGGCTACGAGCAGTACTTC
v_call: TRBV19; j_call: TRBJ1-1; d_call: .; cdr3_aa: CASKNLGGHTEAFF; cdr3_nt: TGTGCCAGTAAAAATCTCGGAGGGCACACTGAAGCTTTCTTT
v_call: TRBV4-1; j_call: TRBJ2-1; d_call: TRBD2; cdr3_aa: CASSQTTSGKYNEQFF; cdr3_nt: TGCGCCAGCAGCCAGACGACTAGCGGGAAGTACAATGAGCAGTTCTTC
v_call: TRBV5-4; j_call: TRBJ2-5; d_call: .; cdr3_aa: CASSRDLEGTQYF; cdr3_nt: TGTGCCAGCAGCCGAGACCTTGAGGGGACCCAGTACTTC
v_call: TRBV6-5; j_call: TRBJ1-2; d_call: TRBD1; cdr3_aa: CASSYSSTGDRNGYTF; cdr3_nt: TGTGCCAGCAGTTACTCGAGTACAGGGGATCGGAATGGCTACACCTTC
v_call: TRBV6-1; j_call: TRBJ2-5; d_call: .; cdr3_aa: CASSAGGETQYF; cdr3_nt: TGTGCCAGCAGTGCTGGGGGGGAGACCCAGTACTTC
v_call: TRBV30; j_call: TRBJ2-2; d_call: TRBD2; cdr3_aa: CALLRSSGVGELFF; cdr3_nt: TGTGCCCTACTCAGAAGTAGCGGGGTCGGGGAGCTGTTTTTT
v_call: TRBV10-2; j_call: TRBJ2-7; d_call: TRBD2; cdr3_aa: CASRTSGSYEQYF; cdr3_nt: TGCGCCAGCAGGACTAGCGGGTCCTACGAGCAGTACTTC
v_call: TRBV5-1; j_call: TRBJ2-3; d_call: TRBD2; cdr3_aa: CASSIELAGGMDTQYF; cdr3_nt: TGCGCCAGCAGCATTGAACTAGCGGGGGGGATGGATACGCAGTATTTT
v_call: TRBV27; j_call: TRBJ2-2; d_call: TRBD2; cdr3_aa: CASSPQLAGGPGELFF; cdr3_nt: TGTGCCAGCAGTCCTCAACTAGCGGGAGGGCCAGGGGAGCTGTTTTTT
v_call: TRBV18; j_call: TRBJ2-1; d_call: .; cdr3_aa: CASSPLDYPEWQFF; cdr3_nt: TGTGCCAGCTCACCACTGGACTACCCTGAATGGCAGTTCTTC
v_call: TRBV15; j_call: TRBJ1-5; d_call: .; cdr3_aa: CATSRGGRAPVNQPQHF; cdr3_nt: TGTGCCACCAGCAGAGGGGGGAGGGCCCCTGTTAATCAGCCCCAGCATTTT
v_call: TRBV6-5; j_call: TRBJ2-2; d_call: TRBD1; cdr3_aa: CASSSGTGGYTGELFF; cdr3_nt: TGTGCCAGCAGTTCCGGGACAGGGGGCTACACCGGGGAGCTGTTTTTT
v_call: TRBV6-5; j_call: TRBJ2-7; d_call: TRBD2; cdr3_aa: CASSRGLAAYEQYF; cdr3_nt: TGTGCCAGCAGTCGAGGACTAGCGGCGTACGAGCAGTACTTC
v_call: TRBV30; j_call: TRBJ2-5; d_call: TRBD2; cdr3_aa: CAWSATSGSDLQETQYF; cdr3_nt: TGTGCCTGGAGTGCGACTAGCGGGAGTGACTTACAAGAGACCCAGTACTTC
v_call: TRBV7-9; j_call: TRBJ2-1; d_call: .; cdr3_aa: CASSLNSIEQFF; cdr3_nt: TGTGCCAGCAGCTTAAACAGTATTGAGCAGTTCTTC
v_call: TRBV15; j_call: TRBJ1-4; d_call: .; cdr3_aa: CATSTGIEKLFF; cdr3_nt: TGTGCCACCAGCACAGGGATTGAGAAACTGTTTTTT
v_call: TRBV10-3; j_call: TRBJ2-5; d_call: TRBD2; cdr3_aa: CAISGTSGQETQYF; cdr3_nt: TGTGCCATCAGTGGGACTAGCGGCCAAGAGACCCAGTACTTC